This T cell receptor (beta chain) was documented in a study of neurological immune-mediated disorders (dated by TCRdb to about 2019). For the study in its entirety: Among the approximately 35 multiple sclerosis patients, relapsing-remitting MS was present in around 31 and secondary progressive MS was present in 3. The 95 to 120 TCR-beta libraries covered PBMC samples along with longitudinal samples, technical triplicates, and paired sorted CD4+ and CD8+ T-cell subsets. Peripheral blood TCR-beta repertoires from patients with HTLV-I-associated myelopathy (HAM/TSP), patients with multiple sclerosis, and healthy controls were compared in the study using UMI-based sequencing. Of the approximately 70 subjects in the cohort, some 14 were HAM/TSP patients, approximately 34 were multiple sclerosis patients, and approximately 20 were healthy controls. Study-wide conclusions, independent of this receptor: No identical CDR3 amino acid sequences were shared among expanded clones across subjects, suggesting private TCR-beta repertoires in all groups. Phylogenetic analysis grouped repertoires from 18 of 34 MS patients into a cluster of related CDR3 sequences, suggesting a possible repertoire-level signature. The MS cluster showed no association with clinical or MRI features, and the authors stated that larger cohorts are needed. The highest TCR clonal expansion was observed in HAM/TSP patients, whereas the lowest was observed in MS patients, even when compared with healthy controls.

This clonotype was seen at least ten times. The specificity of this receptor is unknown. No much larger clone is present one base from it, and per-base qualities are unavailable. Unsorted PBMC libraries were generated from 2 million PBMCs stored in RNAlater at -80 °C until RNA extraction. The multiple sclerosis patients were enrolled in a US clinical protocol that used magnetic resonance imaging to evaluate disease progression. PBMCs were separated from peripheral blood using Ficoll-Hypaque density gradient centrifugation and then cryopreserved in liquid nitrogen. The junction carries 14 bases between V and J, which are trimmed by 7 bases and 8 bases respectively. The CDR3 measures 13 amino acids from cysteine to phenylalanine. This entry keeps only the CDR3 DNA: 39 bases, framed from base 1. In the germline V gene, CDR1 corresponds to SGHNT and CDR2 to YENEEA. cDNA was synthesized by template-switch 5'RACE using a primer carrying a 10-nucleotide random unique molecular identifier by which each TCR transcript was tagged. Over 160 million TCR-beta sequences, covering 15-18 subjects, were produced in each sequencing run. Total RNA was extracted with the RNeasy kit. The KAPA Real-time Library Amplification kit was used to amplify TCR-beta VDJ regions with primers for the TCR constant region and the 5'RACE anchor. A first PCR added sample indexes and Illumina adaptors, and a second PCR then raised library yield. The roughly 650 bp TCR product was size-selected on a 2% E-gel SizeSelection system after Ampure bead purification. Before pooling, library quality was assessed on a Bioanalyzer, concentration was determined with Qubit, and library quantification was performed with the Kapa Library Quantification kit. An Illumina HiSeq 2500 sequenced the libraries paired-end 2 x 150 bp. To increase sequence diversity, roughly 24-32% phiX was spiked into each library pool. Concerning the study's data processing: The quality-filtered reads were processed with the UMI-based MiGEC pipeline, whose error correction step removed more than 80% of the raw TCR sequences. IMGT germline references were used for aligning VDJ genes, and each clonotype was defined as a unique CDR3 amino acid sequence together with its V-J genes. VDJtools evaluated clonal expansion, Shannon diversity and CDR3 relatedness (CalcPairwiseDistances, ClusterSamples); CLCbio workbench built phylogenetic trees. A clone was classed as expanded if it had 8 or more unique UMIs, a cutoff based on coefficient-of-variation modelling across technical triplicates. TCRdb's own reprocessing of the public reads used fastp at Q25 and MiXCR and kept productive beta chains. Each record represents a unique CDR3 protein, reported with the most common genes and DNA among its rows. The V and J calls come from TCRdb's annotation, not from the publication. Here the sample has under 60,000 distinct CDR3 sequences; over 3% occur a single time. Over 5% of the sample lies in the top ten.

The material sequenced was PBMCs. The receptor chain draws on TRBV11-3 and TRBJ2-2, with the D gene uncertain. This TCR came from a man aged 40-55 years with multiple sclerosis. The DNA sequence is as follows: TGTGCCAGCACTCTCGTGGACGAGGGGGAGCTGTTTTTT. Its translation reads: CASTLVDEGELFF.